The 15 T cell receptor beta chains given below trace back to one sample, sequenced in a study of human thymus T cells. Resected material from corrective heart surgery provided the thymus tissue analysed. Measured with immunoSEQ multiplex PCR; TCRdb has only the in-frame clones, and not every one. The sample has some 130,000 clones, over 85% seen once. Source material: thymus tissue. The receptors derive from a boy under three years old with a congenital heart defect but otherwise immunologically healthy.

The genes are TRBV5-6 and TRBJ2-7, with D unresolved. V dropped 4 bases and J dropped 2 bases, with 13 bases sitting between them. The CDR3 has 14 amino acids. In germline, CDR1 is SGHDT, CDR2 YYEEEE. CDR3 amino acids: CASSGHRATYEQYF. The CDR3 DNA follows: TGTGCCAGCAGCGGCCACCGGGCAACCTACGAGCAGTACTTC.

The chain has TRBV6-1 and TRBJ1-4; 7 bases are shared with TRBD1. The trim removed 4 bases at V and 5 bases at J, leaving 7 bases unmatched. The CDR3 consists of 15 residues. The germline V gene has CDR1 MNHNS and CDR2 SASEGT. The CDR3 region has the DNA TGTGCCAGCAGTGGCCCGGGACAGCAGAATGAAAAACTGTTTTTT. It yields the protein CASSGPGQQNEKLFF.

The sample holds one count of this clone. The V and J genes are TRBV6-1 and TRBJ2-7, with D perhaps matching TRBD1 or TRBD2 (5 bases each). V lost 3 bases and J lost 0, with 18 bases in between. The CDR3 length is 17 residues. The V gene's germline CDR1 is MNHNS and CDR2 SASEGT. As DNA, the CDR3 is TGTGCCAGCAGTGATGGGACCCAATCGGACAACTCCTACGAGCAGTACTTC. Protein product: CASSDGTQSDNSYEQYF.

The V gene is TRBV19, the J gene TRBJ1-5; 7 bases are shared with TRBD1. This CDR3 is 19 amino acids long. V was pared by 5 bases and J by 5 bases, with 21 bases of the junction left unmatched. CDR1 and CDR2 (germline): LNHDA, SQIVND (reference sequence). The DNA of the CDR3 is TGTGCCAGTAGTGGTGCAGGGCCTACCAAGGGGGCCTGGGATCAGCCCCAGCATTTT. This sequence encodes CASSGAGPTKGAWDQPQHF.

This clone showed up just once. The chain employs TRBV15 and TRBJ2-7; no reliable D call. The germline V gene has CDR1 LNHNV and CDR2 YYDKDF (reference sequence). V lost 1 base, J lost 8 bases, and 9 bases lay in between. The CDR3 loop spans 12 amino acids. As DNA, the CDR3 is TGTGCCACCAGCAGAGGAAGCGCAAAGCAGTACTTC. This translates into CATSRGSAKQYF.

The chain combines TRBV5-4 with TRBJ1-1; 8 bases align to TRBD1. V gave up 4 bases and J gave up 4 bases; unmatched junction bases: 12. CDR1 is SGHNT, CDR2 YYREEE, per germline (reference sequence). The CDR3 is made up of 16 amino acids. As DNA, the CDR3 is TGTGCCAGCAGCCTAAGGACAGGGCGGGGGACCACTGAAGCTTTCTTT. Its translation: CASSLRTGRGTTEAFF. The entire variable domain, with the rest obtained from reference TRBV5-4 and TRBJ1-1, is as follows: ETGVTQSPTHLIKTRGQQVTLRCSSQSGHNTVSWYQQALGQGPQFIFQYYREEENGRGNFPPRFSGLQFPNYSSELNVNALELDDSALYLCASSLRTGRGTTEAFFGQGTRLTVV.

The genes are TRBV6-4 and TRBJ1-6; D is perhaps TRBD1 (6 bases). Germline values: CDR1 MRHNA, CDR2 SNTAGT. V lost 5 bases and J lost 5, with 10 bases in between. The CDR3 runs 14 residues. In DNA form, the CDR3 reads TGTGCCAGCAGTACAGGGCACCATAATTCACCCCTCCACTTT. This codes for CASSTGHHNSPLHF.

This clone has only one observation. The rearrangement joins TRBV5-4 to TRBJ2-5, with D uncertain. The CDR3 loop spans 11 amino acids. Deletions cut 9 bases from V and 5 bases from J, with 11 bases between. Per the germline V gene, CDR1 is SGHNT and CDR2 is YYREEE (reference sequence). The CDR3 DNA reads as TGTGCCATTTCGCTCGGGGAGACCCAGTACTTC. It specifies CAISLGETQYF.

The chain couples TRBV7-9 to TRBJ1-6; 9 bases align to TRBD1. After removal of 4 bases from V and 8 bases from J, the junction contained 9 bases not matched to a gene. There are 16 residues in the CDR3. CDR1 and CDR2 from the germline V gene are SEHNR and FQNEAQ (reference sequence). The CDR3 sequence: CASSSPPGQGDSPLHF. The CDR3 region has the DNA TGTGCCAGCAGCTCGCCTCCGGGACAGGGTGATTCACCCCTCCACTTT.

The chain has TRBV19 and TRBJ1-3, with D unclear. Germline V gene sequence: CDR1 LNHDA, CDR2 SQIVND (reference sequence). The V and J ends lost 5 bases and 0 bases respectively, with 20 bases between them. The CDR3 is 18 amino acids. The CDR3 bases are TGTGCCAGTAGTGCTTCGAATACACACGTCCGCTCTGGAAACACCATATATTTT. This sequence encodes CASSASNTHVRSGNTIYF.

The V gene is TRBV4-1, the J gene TRBJ1-6, with a tentative D call TRBD1 (6 bases). The CDR3 totals 16 residues. V lost 2 bases and J 5 bases, leaving 13 bases between the germline ends. Germline CDR1 MGHRA, CDR2 YSYEKL. CDR3 in DNA: TGCGCCAGCAGCCAAATCGGGGACACCGATAATTCACCCCTCCACTTT. Translating it yields CASSQIGDTDNSPLHF.

This clone appeared a single time. This sequence joins TRBV2 and TRBJ2-1; 10 nucleotides align to TRBD2. The V and J ends lost 7 bases and 5 bases, in that order; junction bases with no gene match: 11. Germline CDR1 reads SNHLY; CDR2 reads FYNNEI. This CDR3 is built from 16 residues. CDR3 DNA: TGTGCCAGCACCATTTTGAGCGGGGGGGCTAACAATGAGCAGTTCTTC. Its translation is CASTILSGGANNEQFF.

This sequence joins TRBV4-1 and TRBJ1-6; D is perhaps TRBD1 (6 bases). Trimming shortened V by 0 bases and J by 1 base, and 22 bases separated the two germline ends. The CDR3 is 21 residues long. The germline V gene has CDR1 MGHRA and CDR2 YSYEKL. The CDR3 spells CASSQEVGTGGKSSYNSPLHF. The DNA of the CDR3 is TGCGCCAGCAGCCAAGAGGTTGGGACGGGGGGCAAGTCATCCTATAATTCACCCCTCCACTTT.

The chain is built from TRBV28 and TRBJ2-2, with 7 bases fitting TRBD1. V shed 4 bases and J 1 base; nucleotides not matched to a gene: 3. The germline V gene has CDR1 MDHEN and CDR2 SYDVKM. The CDR3 is 15 amino acids. The CDR3 loop reads CASSSTGLNTGELFF. The CDR3 bases are TGTGCCAGCAGTTCGACAGGGCTGAACACCGGGGAGCTGTTTTTT.

The gene calls are TRBV28 and TRBJ2-3; D unresolved. The length of the CDR3 is 11 residues. V was pared by 5 bases and J by 5 bases, with 5 bases between. Looked up from germline, CDR1 is MDHEN and CDR2 is SYDVKM. The CDR3 DNA is TGTGCCAGCAGTAAACAAGATACGCAGTATTTT. As protein: CASSKQDTQYF.